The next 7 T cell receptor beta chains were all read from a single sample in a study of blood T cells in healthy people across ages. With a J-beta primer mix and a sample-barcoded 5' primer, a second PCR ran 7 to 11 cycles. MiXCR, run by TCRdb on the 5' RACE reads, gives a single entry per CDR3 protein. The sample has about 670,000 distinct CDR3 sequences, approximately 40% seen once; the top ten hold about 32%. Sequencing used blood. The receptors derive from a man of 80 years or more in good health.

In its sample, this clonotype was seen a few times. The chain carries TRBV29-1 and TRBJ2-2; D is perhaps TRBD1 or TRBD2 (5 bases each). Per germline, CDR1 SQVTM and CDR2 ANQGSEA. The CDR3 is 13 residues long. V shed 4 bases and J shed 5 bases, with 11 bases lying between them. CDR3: CSVVGVRTGELFF. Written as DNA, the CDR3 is TGCAGCGTTGTGGGGGTTAGGACCGGGGAGCTGTTTTTT.

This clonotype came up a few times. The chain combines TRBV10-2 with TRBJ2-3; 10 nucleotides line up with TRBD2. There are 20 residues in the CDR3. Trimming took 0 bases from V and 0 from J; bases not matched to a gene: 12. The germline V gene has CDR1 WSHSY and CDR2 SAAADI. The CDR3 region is CASSESSFSGRISSTDTQYF. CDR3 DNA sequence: TGCGCCAGCAGTGAGTCGAGCTTTAGCGGGAGGATCTCTAGCACAGATACGCAGTATTTT.

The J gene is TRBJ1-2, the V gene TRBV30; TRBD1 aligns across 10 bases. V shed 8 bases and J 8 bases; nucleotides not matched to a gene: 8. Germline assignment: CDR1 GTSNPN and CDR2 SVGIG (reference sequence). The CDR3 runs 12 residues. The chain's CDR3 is CATGTGDWGYTF. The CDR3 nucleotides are TGTGCCACCGGGACAGGGGACTGGGGCTACACCTTC.

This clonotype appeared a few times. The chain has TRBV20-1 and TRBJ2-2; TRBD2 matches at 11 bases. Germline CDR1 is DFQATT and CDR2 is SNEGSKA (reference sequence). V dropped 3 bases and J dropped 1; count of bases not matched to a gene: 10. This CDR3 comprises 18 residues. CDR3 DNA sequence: TGCAGTGCTAGCATACCCCTAGGACTAGCGGGGAACACCGGGGAGCTGTTTTTT. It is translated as CSASIPLGLAGNTGELFF.

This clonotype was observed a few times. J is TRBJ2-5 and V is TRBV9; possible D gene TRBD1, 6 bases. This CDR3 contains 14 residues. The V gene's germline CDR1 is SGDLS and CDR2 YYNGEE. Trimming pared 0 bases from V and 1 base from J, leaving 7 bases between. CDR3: CASSVGTVQETQYF. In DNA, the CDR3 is TGTGCCAGCAGCGTAGGGACAGTCCAAGAGACCCAGTACTTC.

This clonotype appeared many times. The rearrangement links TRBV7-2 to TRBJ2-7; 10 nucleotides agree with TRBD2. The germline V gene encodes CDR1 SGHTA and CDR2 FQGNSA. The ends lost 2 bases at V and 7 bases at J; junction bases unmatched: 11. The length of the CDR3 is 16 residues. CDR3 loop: CASSLLPIAGGGEQYF. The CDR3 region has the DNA TGTGCCAGCAGCTTACTCCCTATAGCGGGAGGCGGGGAGCAGTACTTC.

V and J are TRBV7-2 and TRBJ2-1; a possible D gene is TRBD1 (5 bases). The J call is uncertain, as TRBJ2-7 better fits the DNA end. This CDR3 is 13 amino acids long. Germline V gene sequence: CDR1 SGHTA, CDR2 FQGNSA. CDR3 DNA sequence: TGTGCCAGCAGCCTATTGGTGGACAATGAGCAGTACTTC. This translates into CASSLLVDNEQYF.